This T cell receptor (beta chain) was obtained from a study of blood T cell repertoires in COVID-19. Study as a whole: Whether acute or convalescent, the COVID-19 samples came from the United States, Italy and Spain. PBMCs, B-cell-depleted T cells, or T cells provided the cDNA or gDNA that made up the material.

Germline values: CDR1 SGHVS, CDR2 FQNEAQ. There are 14 residues in the CDR3. The ends lost 6 bases at V and 2 bases at J; junction bases unmatched: 4. In the original processing: It was from reference gene primer amplification that nucleated cell counts were estimated. Generated by immunoSEQ multiplex PCR, the TCRdb table keeps only in-frame clones and is missing some. The V and J calls and clone size come from that table; D and trimming were worked out from the DNA. This table has about 170,000 clones, approximately 85% appearing once. The specimen was peripheral blood. This sequence joins TRBV7-8 and TRBJ1-5, with 7 bases matching TRBD1. The receptor was derived from an elderly man with COVID-19, enrolled during active disease. The CDR3 is CASSWQGGNQPQHF. The CDR3 DNA reads as TGTGCCAGCAGTTGGCAGGGGGGCAATCAGCCCCAGCATTTT.